This TCR beta chain was observed in a study of blood T cell repertoires in COVID-19. Overall study context: PBMCs, B-cell-depleted T cells, or T cells were the source of the cDNA or gDNA that made up the material.

The authors' processing: For nucleated cells, counts were estimated from reference gene primer amplification. The protocol was immunoSEQ multiplex PCR, while the TCRdb copy is restricted to in-frame clones and leaves out a portion. V, J and clone size derive from that table, while D and trimming were established from the DNA sequence. The sample comprises tens of thousands of clones, approximately 87% of which are singletons, and 6% to 8.5% rests with the top ten. Germline lookup yields CDR1 SGHKS and CDR2 YYEKEE (reference sequence). The CDR3 covers 15 residues. Between the trimmed V and J ends, which lost 4 bases and 1 base, there was a span of 13 bases.

The rearrangement uses TRBV5-5 and TRBJ2-3, with a possible D match to TRBD1 (5 bases). The source of this sequence is a man in his sixties with acute or convalescent COVID-19. Sequencing was done on a sample of peripheral blood. The CDR3 sequence: CASSPGPVGTDTQYF. DNA of the CDR3: TGTGCCAGCAGCCCAGGGCCGGTCGGCACAGATACGCAGTATTTT.